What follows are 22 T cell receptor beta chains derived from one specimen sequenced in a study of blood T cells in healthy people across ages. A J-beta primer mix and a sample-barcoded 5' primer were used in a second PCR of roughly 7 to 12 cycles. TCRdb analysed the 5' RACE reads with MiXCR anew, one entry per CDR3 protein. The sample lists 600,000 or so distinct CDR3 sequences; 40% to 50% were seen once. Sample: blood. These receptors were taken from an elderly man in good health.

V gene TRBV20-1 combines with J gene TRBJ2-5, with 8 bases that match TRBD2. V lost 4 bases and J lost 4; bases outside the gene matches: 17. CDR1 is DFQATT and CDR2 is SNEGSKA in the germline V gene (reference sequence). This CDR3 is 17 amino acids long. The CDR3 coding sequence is TGCAGTGCTATTTCCCCGGGACTAGAATTCCGTTTAGAGACCCAGTACTTC. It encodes CSAISPGLEFRLETQYF.

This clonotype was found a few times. The CDR3 DNA is TGTGCCAGCAGTTACACCCGACGCAGTCAGGAGACCCAGTACTTC. Protein product: CASSYTRRSQETQYF. This chain uses TRBV6-2 or TRBV6-3 with TRBJ2-5; D remains unclear. CDR3 length equals 15 residues. V was pared by 2 bases and J by 5 bases, with 15 bases between. CDR1 is MNHEY, CDR2 SVGEGT, per germline.

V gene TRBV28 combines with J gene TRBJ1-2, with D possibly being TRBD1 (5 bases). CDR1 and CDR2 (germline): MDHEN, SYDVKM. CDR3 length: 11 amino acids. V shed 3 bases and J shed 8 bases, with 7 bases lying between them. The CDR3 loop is CASSFEGGYTF. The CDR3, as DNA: TGTGCCAGCAGTTTTGAGGGGGGCTACACCTTC.

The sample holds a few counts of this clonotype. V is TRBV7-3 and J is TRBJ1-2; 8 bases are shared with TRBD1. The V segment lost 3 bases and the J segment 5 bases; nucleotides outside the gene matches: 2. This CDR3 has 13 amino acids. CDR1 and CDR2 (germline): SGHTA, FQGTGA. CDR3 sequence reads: CASSFGQGYGYTF. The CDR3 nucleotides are TGTGCCAGCAGCTTTGGACAGGGATATGGCTACACCTTC.

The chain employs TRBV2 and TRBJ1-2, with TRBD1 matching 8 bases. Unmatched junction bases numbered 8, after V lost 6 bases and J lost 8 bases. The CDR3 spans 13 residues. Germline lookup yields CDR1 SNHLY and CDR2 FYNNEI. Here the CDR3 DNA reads TGTGCCAGCAGCCAGGACAGGGAACACGGCTACACCTTC. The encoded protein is CASSQDREHGYTF.

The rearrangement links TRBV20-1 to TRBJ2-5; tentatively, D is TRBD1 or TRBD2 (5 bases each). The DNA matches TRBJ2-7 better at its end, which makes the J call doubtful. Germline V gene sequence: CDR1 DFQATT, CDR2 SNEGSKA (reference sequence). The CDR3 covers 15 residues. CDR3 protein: CSARALGRGGYEQYF. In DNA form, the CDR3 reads TGCAGTGCTAGGGCCCTGGGACGCGGAGGCTACGAGCAGTACTTC.

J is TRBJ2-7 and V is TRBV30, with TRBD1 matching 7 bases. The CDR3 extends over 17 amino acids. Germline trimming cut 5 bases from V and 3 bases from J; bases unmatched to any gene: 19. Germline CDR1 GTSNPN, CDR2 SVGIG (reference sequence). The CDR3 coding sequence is TGTGCCTGGCTCGGTAAGGGGGCCCAAAACTCCTTCTACGAGCAGTACTTC. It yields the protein CAWLGKGAQNSFYEQYF.

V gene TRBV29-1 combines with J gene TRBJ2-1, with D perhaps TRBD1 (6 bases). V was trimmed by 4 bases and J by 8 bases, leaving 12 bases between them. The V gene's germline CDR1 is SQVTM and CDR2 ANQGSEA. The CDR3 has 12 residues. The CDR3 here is CSVVPQGYEQFF. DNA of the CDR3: TGCAGCGTTGTACCTCAGGGGTATGAGCAGTTCTTC.

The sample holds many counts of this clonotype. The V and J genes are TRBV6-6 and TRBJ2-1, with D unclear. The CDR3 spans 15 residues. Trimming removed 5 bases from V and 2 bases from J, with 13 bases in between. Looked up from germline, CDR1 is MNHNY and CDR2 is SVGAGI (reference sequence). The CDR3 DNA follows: TGTGCCAGCAGTACCGAACCGAGTGCCTACAATGAGCAGTTCTTC. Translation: CASSTEPSAYNEQFF.

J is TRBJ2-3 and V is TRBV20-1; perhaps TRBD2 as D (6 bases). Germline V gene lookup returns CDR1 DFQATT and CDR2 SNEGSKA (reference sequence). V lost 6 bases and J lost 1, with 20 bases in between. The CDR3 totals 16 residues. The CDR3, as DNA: TGCAGTGCAGAGGAGTACGGGGGATACGGCACAGATACGCAGTATTTT. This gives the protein CSAEEYGGYGTDTQYF.

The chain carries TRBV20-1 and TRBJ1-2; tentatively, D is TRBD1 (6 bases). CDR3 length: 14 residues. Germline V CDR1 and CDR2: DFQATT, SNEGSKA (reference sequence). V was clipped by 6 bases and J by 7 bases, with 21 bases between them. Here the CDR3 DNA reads TGCAGTGCCAACCCCCGGGACACGGGTTTTGGCTACACCTTC. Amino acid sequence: CSANPRDTGFGYTF.

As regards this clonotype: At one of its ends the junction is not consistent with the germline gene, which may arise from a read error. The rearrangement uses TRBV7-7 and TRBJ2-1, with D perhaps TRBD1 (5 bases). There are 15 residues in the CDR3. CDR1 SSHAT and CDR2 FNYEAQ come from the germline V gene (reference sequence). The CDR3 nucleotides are TGTGCTAGCAGCGAAGGGGTAAGCTCCTACAATGAGCAGTTCTTC. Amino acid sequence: CASSEGVSSYNEQFF.

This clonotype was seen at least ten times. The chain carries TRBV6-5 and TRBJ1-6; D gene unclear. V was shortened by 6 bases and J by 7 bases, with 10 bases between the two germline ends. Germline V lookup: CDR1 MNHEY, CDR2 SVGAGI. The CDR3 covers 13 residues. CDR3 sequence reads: CASSEIRNSPLHF. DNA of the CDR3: TGTGCCAGCAGCGAGATTAGAAATTCACCCCTCCACTTT.

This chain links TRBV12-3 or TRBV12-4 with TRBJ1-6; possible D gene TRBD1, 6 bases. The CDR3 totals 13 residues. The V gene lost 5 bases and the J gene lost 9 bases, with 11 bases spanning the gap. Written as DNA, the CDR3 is TGTGCCAGCAGTGGACAGCCTAGTTCACCCCTCCACTTT. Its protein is CASSGQPSSPLHF.

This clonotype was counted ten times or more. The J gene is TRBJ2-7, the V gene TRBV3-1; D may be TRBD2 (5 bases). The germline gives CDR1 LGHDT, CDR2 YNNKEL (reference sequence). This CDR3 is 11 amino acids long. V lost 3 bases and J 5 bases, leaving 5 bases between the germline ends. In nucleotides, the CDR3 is TGTGCCAGCAGCCAGGGAGACGAGCAGTACTTC. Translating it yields CASSQGDEQYF.

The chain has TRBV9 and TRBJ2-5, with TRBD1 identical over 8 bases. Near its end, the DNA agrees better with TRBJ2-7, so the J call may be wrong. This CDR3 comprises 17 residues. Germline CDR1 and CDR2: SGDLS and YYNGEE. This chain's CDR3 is CASSVDGAGGFVREQYF. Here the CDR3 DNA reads TGTGCCAGCAGCGTAGACGGGGCAGGGGGCTTCGTGCGCGAGCAGTACTTC.

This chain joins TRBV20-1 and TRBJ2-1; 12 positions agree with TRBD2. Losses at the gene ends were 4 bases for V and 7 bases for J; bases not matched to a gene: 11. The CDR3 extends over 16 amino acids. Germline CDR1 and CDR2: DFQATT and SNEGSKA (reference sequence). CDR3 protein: CSAMALPSGGVNEQFF. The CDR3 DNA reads TGCAGTGCTATGGCCCTCCCTAGCGGGGGGGTTAATGAGCAGTTCTTC.

CDR3: CASSLGHFRQGGAGELFF. The CDR3 bases are TGTGCCAGCAGCTTAGGCCACTTCCGACAAGGAGGAGCCGGGGAGCTGTTTTTT. The chain combines TRBV11-2 with TRBJ2-2, with D possibly TRBD2 on 5 matching bases. Germline-derived CDR1 and CDR2 are SGHAT and FQNNGV. The CDR3 loop spans 18 amino acids. With 1 base removed from V and 6 bases from J, the gap between germline ends came to 21 bases. The full variable domain, its missing parts supplied by reference TRBV11-2 and TRBJ2-2, is EAGVAQSPRYKIIEKRQSVAFWCNPISGHATLYWYQQILGQGPKLLIQFQNNGVVDDSQLPKDRFSAERLKGVDSTLKIQPAKLEDSAVYLCASSLGHFRQGGAGELFFGEGSRLTVL.

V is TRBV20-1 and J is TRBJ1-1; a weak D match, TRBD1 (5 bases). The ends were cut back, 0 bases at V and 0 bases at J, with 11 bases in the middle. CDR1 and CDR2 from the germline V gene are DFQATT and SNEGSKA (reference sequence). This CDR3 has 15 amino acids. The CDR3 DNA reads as TGCAGTGCTAGAGAGGGGGAGGTTTTGAACACTGAAGCTTTCTTT. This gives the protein CSAREGEVLNTEAFF.

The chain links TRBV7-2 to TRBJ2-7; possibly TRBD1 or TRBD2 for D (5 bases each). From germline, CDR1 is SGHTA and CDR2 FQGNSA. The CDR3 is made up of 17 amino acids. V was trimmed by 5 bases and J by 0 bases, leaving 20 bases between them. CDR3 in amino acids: CASSPVLRDRSSYEQYF. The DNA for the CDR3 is TGTGCCAGCAGCCCGGTGTTGAGGGACCGGAGCTCCTACGAGCAGTACTTC.

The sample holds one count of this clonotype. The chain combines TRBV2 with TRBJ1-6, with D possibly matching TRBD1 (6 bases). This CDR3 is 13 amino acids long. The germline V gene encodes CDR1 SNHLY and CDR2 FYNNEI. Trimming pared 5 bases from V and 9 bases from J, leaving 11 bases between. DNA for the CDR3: TGTGCCAGCAGTCTGCAGGGGCGTTCACCCCTCCACTTT. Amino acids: CASSLQGRSPLHF.

The CDR3 region has the DNA TGTGCCAGCAGTTACTCCCCACAGGGACCCTACGAGCAGTACTTC. Protein sequence: CASSYSPQGPYEQYF. This rearrangement joins TRBV6-5 to TRBJ2-7; weak D call: TRBD1 (6 bases). This CDR3 has 15 amino acids. The germline V gene encodes CDR1 MNHEY and CDR2 SVGAGI. V was cut by 0 bases and J by 2 bases, with 11 bases left in between.